This TCR beta chain was documented in a study of cytomegalovirus exposure and HLA in healthy donors. The CDR3 is 13 amino acids. Germline CDR1 and CDR2: SNHLY and FYNNEI. Trimming stripped 5 bases from V and 2 bases from J, with 10 bases between. In the PCR, 60 Vbeta and 13 Jbeta primers were used. Repertoires were generated with immunoSEQ multiplex PCR, while TCRdb's copy carries only in-frame clones and drops some. The sample carries 150,000 or so clones, about 83% recorded once. This clonotype was obtained from a man in his forties in good health and CMV-seropositive. The chain couples TRBV2 to TRBJ2-7, with D possibly TRBD1 on 6 matching bases. The material sequenced was PBMCs. CDR3 amino acids: CASSPGVPYEQYF. Here the CDR3 DNA reads TGTGCCAGCAGTCCAGGGGTCCCCTACGAGCAGTACTTC.